This T cell receptor beta chain was recovered during a study of T cell changes during pregnancy in multiple sclerosis. Assay used: immunoSEQ multiplex PCR; TCRdb lists only in-frame clones, some missing. The table lists tens of thousands of clones, about nine tenths of them singletons. The V gene's germline CDR1 is WNHNN and CDR2 SYGVQD (reference sequence). The CDR3 extends over 15 amino acids. V was clipped by 0 bases and J by 3 bases, with 11 bases between them. This sequence originates from a female donor in good health, enrolled as a control in a pregnancy study. The sequencing used peripheral blood, collected after pregnancy. The chain links TRBV10-1 to TRBJ1-2; D gene ambiguous. This CDR3 is CASSESGVRDYGYTF. The CDR3 region has the DNA TGCGCCAGCAGTGAGTCCGGGGTGAGGGACTATGGCTACACCTTC.